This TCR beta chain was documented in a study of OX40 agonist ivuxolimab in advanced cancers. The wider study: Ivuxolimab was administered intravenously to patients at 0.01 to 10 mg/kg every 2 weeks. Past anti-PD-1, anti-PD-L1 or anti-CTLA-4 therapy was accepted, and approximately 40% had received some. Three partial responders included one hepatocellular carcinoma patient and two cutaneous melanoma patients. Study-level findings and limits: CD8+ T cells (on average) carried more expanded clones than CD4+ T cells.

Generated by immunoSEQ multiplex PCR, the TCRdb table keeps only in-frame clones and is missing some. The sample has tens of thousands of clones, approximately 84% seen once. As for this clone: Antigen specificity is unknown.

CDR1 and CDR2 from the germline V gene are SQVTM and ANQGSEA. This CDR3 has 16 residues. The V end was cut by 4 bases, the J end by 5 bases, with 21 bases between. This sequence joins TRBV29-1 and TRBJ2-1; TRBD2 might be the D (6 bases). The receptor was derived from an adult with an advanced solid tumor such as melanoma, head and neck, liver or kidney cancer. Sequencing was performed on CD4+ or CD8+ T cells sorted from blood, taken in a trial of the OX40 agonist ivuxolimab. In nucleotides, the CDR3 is TGCAGCGTTGGCGGGACGGTTGCTTCCGGGAACAATGAGCAGTTCTTC. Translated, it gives CSVGGTVASGNNEQFF.